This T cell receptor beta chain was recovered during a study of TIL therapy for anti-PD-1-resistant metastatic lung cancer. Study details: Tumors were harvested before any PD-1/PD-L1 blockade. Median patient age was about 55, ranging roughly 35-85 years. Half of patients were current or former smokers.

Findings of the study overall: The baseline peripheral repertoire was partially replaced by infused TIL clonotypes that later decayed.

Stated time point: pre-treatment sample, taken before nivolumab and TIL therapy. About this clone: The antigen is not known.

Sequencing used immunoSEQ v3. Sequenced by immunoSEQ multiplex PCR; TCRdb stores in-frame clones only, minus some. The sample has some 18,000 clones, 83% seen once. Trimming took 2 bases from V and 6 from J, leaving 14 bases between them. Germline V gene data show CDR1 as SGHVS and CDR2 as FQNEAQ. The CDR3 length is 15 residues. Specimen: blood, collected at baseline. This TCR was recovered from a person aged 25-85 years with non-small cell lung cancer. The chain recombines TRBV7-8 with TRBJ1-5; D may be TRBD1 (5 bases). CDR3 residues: CASSLRAEGPQPQHF. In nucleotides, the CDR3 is TGTGCCAGCAGCTTAAGGGCAGAGGGGCCTCAGCCCCAGCATTTT.